A single T cell receptor beta chain is shown here with its context. This entry comes from a study of T cell changes during pregnancy in multiple sclerosis. The CDR3 runs 16 residues. Trimming stripped 4 bases from V and 4 bases from J, with 19 bases between. Looked up from germline, CDR1 is SEHNR and CDR2 is FQNEAQ (reference sequence). Some clones are missing from TCRdb's copy, which holds only in-frame ones; the method was immunoSEQ multiplex PCR. There are about 40,000 clones in the sample; 90% to 95% occur only once, and more than 0.35% lies in the top ten. J is TRBJ1-1 and V is TRBV7-9; D is uncertain. This TCR was recovered from a female donor with multiple sclerosis, enrolled in a pregnancy study. This specimen was CD4+ T cells from peripheral blood mononuclear cells, taken after pregnancy. This CDR3 is CASSSSDFPYPTEAFF. CDR3 DNA sequence: TGTGCCAGCAGCTCCTCGGACTTCCCGTACCCCACTGAAGCTTTCTTT.